The 10 T cell receptor beta chains in this list originate from one sample, sequenced in a study of blood T cell repertoires in COVID-19. The repertoire was sequenced with immunoSEQ multiplex PCR; TCRdb's copy has only in-frame clones and lacks some. Among approximately 200,000 clones, approximately 88% were seen once, and the ten largest hold 4% to 5%. The specimen sequenced was peripheral blood. Receptors were obtained from a woman in her 30s with acute or convalescent COVID-19.

The chain joins TRBV7-2 to TRBJ2-5, with 16 bases fitting TRBD2. Per germline, CDR1 SGHTA and CDR2 FQGNSA. Unmatched junction bases numbered 4, after V lost 4 bases and J lost 5 bases. The length of the CDR3 is 16 residues. The CDR3: CASSSGLAGGYETQYF. As DNA, the CDR3 is TGTGCCAGCAGCTCGGGACTAGCGGGAGGGTACGAGACCCAGTACTTC.

This clone was picked up one time. The chain joins TRBV5-1 to TRBJ2-1; D is unresolved. The length of the CDR3 is 15 residues. The V gene lost 0 bases and the J gene lost 8 bases, with 15 bases spanning the gap. Germline CDR1 and CDR2: SGHRS and YFSETQ. The CDR3 here is CASSLANVSPDEQFF. CDR3 DNA: TGCGCCAGCAGCTTGGCCAATGTGAGTCCCGATGAGCAGTTCTTC. The full variable domain, its missing parts supplied by reference TRBV5-1 and TRBJ2-1, is KAGVTQTPRYLIKTRGQQVTLSCSPISGHRSVSWYQQTPGQGLQFLFEYFSETQRNKGNFPGRFSGRQFSNSRSEMNVSTLELGDSALYLCASSLANVSPDEQFFGPGTRLTVL.

The chain uses TRBV5-6 and TRBJ2-7, with D hard to call. Germline values: CDR1 SGHDT, CDR2 YYEEEE. Deletions cut 0 bases from V and 1 base from J, with 5 bases between. The CDR3 contains 13 residues. CDR3 sequence (DNA): TGTGCCAGCAGCTTGGTAACTTCCTACGAGCAGTACTTC. Protein: CASSLVTSYEQYF.

The CDR3 protein is CAWNPGGEETQYF. The CDR3 region has the DNA TGTGCCTGGAATCCGGGAGGGGAAGAGACCCAGTACTTC. The chain couples TRBV30 to TRBJ2-5; 8 bases line up with TRBD2. Germline V gene lookup returns CDR1 GTSNPN and CDR2 SVGIG (reference sequence). V was clipped by 4 bases and J by 3 bases; unmatched bases: 4. This CDR3 is 13 amino acids long.

This clone was found a few times. The genes are TRBV9 and TRBJ2-2; unclear D gene. This CDR3 contains 11 residues. V lost 4 bases and J 6 bases, leaving 4 bases between the germline ends. Germline values: CDR1 SGDLS, CDR2 YYNGEE. The CDR3 DNA follows: TGTGCCAGCAGCCGGGCCGGGGAGCTGTTTTTT. Its protein is CASSRAGELFF.

This chain links TRBV6-5 with TRBJ2-3; 8 bases agree with TRBD2. This CDR3 spans 16 amino acids. After removal of 2 bases from V and 0 bases from J, the junction contained 4 bases not matched to a gene. Germline CDR1 is MNHEY and CDR2 is SVGAGI. CDR3 loop: CASSYQLAASTDTQYF. The CDR3 coding sequence is TGTGCCAGCAGTTACCAACTAGCGGCTAGCACAGATACGCAGTATTTT.

The chain uses TRBV29-1 and TRBJ2-7, with a weak D call TRBD1 (5 bases). This CDR3 comprises 13 residues. V lost 4 bases and J 0 bases, leaving 10 bases between the germline ends. The germline CDR1 and CDR2 sequences are SQVTM and ANQGSEA. DNA of the CDR3: TGCAGCGTTGCGAAGACAGTCTCCTACGAGCAGTACTTC. Amino acid sequence: CSVAKTVSYEQYF.

This sequence joins TRBV28 and TRBJ1-1; D is unresolved. CDR1 is MDHEN, CDR2 SYDVKM, per germline. The CDR3 consists of 16 residues. With 4 bases removed from V and 3 bases from J, the gap between germline ends came to 18 bases. The CDR3 DNA sequence: TGTGCCAGCAGTTCCCGTATTACACGGGGTTACACTGAAGCTTTCTTT. Protein sequence: CASSSRITRGYTEAFF.

J is TRBJ1-2 and V is TRBV5-6; D gene unclear. The CDR3 is 13 amino acids. Trimming stripped 4 bases from V and 2 bases from J, with 9 bases between. The V gene's germline CDR1 is SGHDT and CDR2 YYEEEE. The CDR3 reads CASSPGPNYGYTF. The CDR3 DNA sequence: TGTGCCAGCAGCCCTGGCCCGAACTATGGCTACACCTTC.

The gene calls are TRBV12-5 and TRBJ2-3; 7 bases are a match to TRBD2. Germline V gene lookup returns CDR1 LGHNT and CDR2 FRNRAP. The CDR3 has 14 residues. The CDR3 is CAAVWGGSTDTQYF. The CDR3 region has the DNA TGTGCCGCAGTTTGGGGGGGAAGCACAGATACGCAGTATTTT.